The following is a T cell receptor beta chain sequence with its context. A quantity of about 0.5 to 1 ug RNA underwent reverse transcription using random hexamers. Via MiXCR, TCRdb re-called the immunoSEQ multiplex PCR reads, giving one row per CDR3 protein. The sample holds 130,000 to 150,000 distinct CDR3 sequences, approximately 93% seen once. This CDR3 has 15 residues. Trimming removed 4 bases at V and 4 bases at J, with 15 bases between. Germline V gene data show CDR1 as SGDLS and CDR2 as YYNGEE. This sample was taken from a study of CD8 T cells in Susac syndrome. Sequenced input: CD8+ T cells from PBMCs. The chain combines TRBV9 with TRBJ1-3; D might be TRBD1 (5 bases). This clonotype was sampled from a human donor in good health. The CDR3 here is CASSSGRGSGNTIYF. CDR3 nucleotides: TGTGCCAGCAGCTCGGGGAGGGGTTCAGGAAACACCATATATTTT.